The 25 T cell receptor beta chains presented below share a single source sample, sequenced in a study of chemoradiotherapy in HPV16-positive cancers. Produced via immunoSEQ multiplex PCR; TCRdb's table is partial and in-frame only. The top ten clones hold less than 2.5% of a sample with 20,000 to 25,000 clones, 70% to 90% of them seen once. The starting material was blood, obtained from a patient who underwent chemoradiotherapy. The receptors derive from a human donor with HPV-associated anogenital cancer.

This clone was seen once. This chain uses TRBV11-3 with TRBJ2-1, with 9 positions matching TRBD2. Germline CDR1 SGHNT, CDR2 YENEEA. The CDR3 runs to 17 residues. V trimming: 3 bases; J trimming: 7 bases; junction bases outside the gene matches: 13. CDR3 sequence: CASSLPRGGRASNEQFF. DNA for the CDR3: TGTGCCAGCAGCTTGCCCAGAGGCGGGAGGGCCTCGAATGAGCAGTTCTTC.

The chain is built from TRBV7-9 and TRBJ1-2; 7 bases line up with TRBD1. Trimming took 4 bases from V and 4 from J; bases not matched to a gene: 15. CDR3 size: 17 residues. Germline loops: CDR1 SEHNR, CDR2 FQNEAQ (reference sequence). The CDR3 loop reads CASSSLGERQGGYGYTF. The CDR3 nucleotides read TGTGCCAGCAGCTCCCTCGGAGAGCGACAGGGAGGCTATGGCTACACCTTC.

The rearrangement links TRBV5-4 to TRBJ2-7; 7 bases align to TRBD1. Per germline, CDR1 SGHNT and CDR2 YYREEE (reference sequence). V shed 2 bases, J shed 0 bases, and the junction held 5 bases outside the gene matches. This CDR3 comprises 15 residues. The CDR3: CASSFPGQSSYEQYF. The CDR3 DNA is TGTGCCAGCAGCTTCCCGGGACAGAGCTCCTACGAGCAGTACTTC.

This clone has a single count. The chain employs TRBV11-2 and TRBJ2-6; D gene uncertain. V shed 8 bases and J shed 0 bases, with 11 bases lying between them. The germline gives CDR1 SGHAT, CDR2 FQNNGV. This CDR3 spans 15 amino acids. As DNA, the CDR3 is TGTGCCAGCGGCGAGGAGTCCTCTGGGGCCAACGTCCTGACTTTC. Its translation is CASGEESSGANVLTF. The variable domain in full, with the rest retrieved from reference TRBV11-2 and TRBJ2-6, is EAGVAQSPRYKIIEKRQSVAFWCNPISGHATLYWYQQILGQGPKLLIQFQNNGVVDDSQLPKDRFSAERLKGVDSTLKIQPAKLEDSAVYLCASGEESSGANVLTFGAGSRLTVL.

V gene TRBV27 combines with J gene TRBJ2-5; 8 bases line up with TRBD1. CDR1 is MNHEY, CDR2 SMNVEV, per germline (reference sequence). The CDR3 is 14 residues long. V dropped 8 bases and J dropped 5; count of bases not matched to a gene: 10. In DNA, the CDR3 is TGTGCCAGCGGCCCCGGACAGGGTGGGGAGACCCAGTACTTC. Its translation: CASGPGQGGETQYF.

The V and J genes are TRBV9 and TRBJ1-2, with D maybe TRBD1 (5 bases). Trimming took 3 bases from V and 4 from J, leaving 10 bases between them. The germline V gene has CDR1 SGDLS and CDR2 YYNGEE. This CDR3 comprises 13 residues. CDR3 coding DNA: TGTGCCAGCAGCGACGGACAAGGCTATGGCTACACCTTC. This gives the protein CASSDGQGYGYTF.

J is TRBJ2-1 and V is TRBV27; the match to TRBD2 covers 13 bases. V dropped 6 bases and J dropped 4; count of bases not matched to a gene: 3. CDR1 is MNHEY, CDR2 SMNVEV, per germline (reference sequence). The CDR3 runs to 15 residues. In DNA, the CDR3 is TGTGCCAGCAGACTAGCGGGGGGGAGTTACAATGAGCAGTTCTTC. This translates into CASRLAGGSYNEQFF.

The chain carries TRBV7-2 and TRBJ2-2, with 8 positions matching TRBD2. Germline V gene lookup returns CDR1 SGHTA and CDR2 FQGNSA. There are 16 residues in the CDR3. The trim removed 1 base at V and 0 bases at J, leaving 1 base unmatched. CDR3 coding DNA: TGTGCCAGCAGCTTAGTAGCGGGGCCGAACACCGGGGAGCTGTTTTTT. Residues: CASSLVAGPNTGELFF. The whole variable domain, remainder taken from reference TRBV7-2 and TRBJ2-2, is GAGVSQSPSNKVTEKGKDVELRCDPISGHTALYWYRQSLGQGLEFLIYFQGNSAPDKSGLPSDRFSAERTGGSVSTLTIQRTQQEDSAVYLCASSLVAGPNTGELFFGEGSRLTVL.

This rearrangement joins TRBV5-6 to TRBJ2-7; 8 nucleotides match TRBD1. V lost 3 bases to trimming and J lost 6 bases; unmatched junction nucleotides: 5. The CDR3 has 13 amino acids. CDR1 is SGHDT and CDR2 is YYEEEE in the germline V gene. The CDR3 DNA reads TGTGCCAGCAGCTCCCGGACAGGGAGCGAGCAGTACTTC. Amino acids: CASSSRTGSEQYF.

The V gene is TRBV20-1, the J gene TRBJ2-3; no definite D call. The CDR3 totals 11 residues. Germline V CDR1 and CDR2: DFQATT, SNEGSKA (reference sequence). V dropped 3 bases and J dropped 6 bases, with 7 bases sitting between them. The CDR3 here is CSARQVDTQYF. CDR3 in DNA: TGCAGTGCTAGGCAAGTTGATACGCAGTATTTT.

The chain has TRBV9 and TRBJ1-5; no clear D gene. Germline V lookup: CDR1 SGDLS, CDR2 YYNGEE. CDR3 size: 13 residues. With 0 bases removed from V and 5 bases from J, the gap between germline ends came to 6 bases. CDR3 in amino acids: CASSVDGDQPQHF. In nucleotides, the CDR3 is TGTGCCAGCAGCGTAGACGGGGATCAGCCCCAGCATTTT.

This clone was observed once. The chain recombines TRBV7-5 with TRBJ2-7. TRBV7-5 constitutes a pseudogene. The CDR3 covers 16 residues. The CDR3 loop is CARSQTAGTVCSEQYF. DNA for the CDR3: TGTGCCAGAAGCCAGACAGCCGGGACGGTTTGTAGCGAGCAGTACTTC.

V usage is TRBV29-1 and J usage is TRBJ1-1; D is uncertain. V was pared by 4 bases and J by 0 bases, with 9 bases between. Germline-derived CDR1 and CDR2 are SQVTM and ANQGSEA. CDR3 size: 13 residues. The CDR3, as DNA: TGCAGCGTTGTGGTTACGGTGAACACTGAAGCTTTCTTT. Its protein product is CSVVVTVNTEAFF.

V and J are TRBV2 and TRBJ2-5; D unresolved. Trimming took 4 bases from V and 4 from J, leaving 10 bases between them. This CDR3 contains 13 residues. Germline V gene data show CDR1 as SNHLY and CDR2 as FYNNEI. The CDR3 DNA follows: TGTGCCAGCAGTGGTCGGTGGTCAGAGACCCAGTACTTC. Translated: CASSGRWSETQYF.

The chain couples TRBV11-2 to TRBJ2-5; 8 bases agree with TRBD2. Losses at the gene ends were 2 bases for V and 4 bases for J; bases not matched to a gene: 12. The germline V gene encodes CDR1 SGHAT and CDR2 FQNNGV. The CDR3 extends over 17 amino acids. The CDR3 spells CASSLLGSGGSLETQYF. DNA for the CDR3: TGTGCCAGCAGCTTATTGGGGTCGGGGGGGTCTCTAGAGACCCAGTACTTC.

The chain is built from TRBV7-2 and TRBJ2-2; D perhaps matches TRBD2 (7 bases). Germline values: CDR1 SGHTA, CDR2 FQGNSA. The CDR3 covers 16 residues. Trimming stripped 5 bases from V and 5 bases from J, with 18 bases between. The CDR3: CASSIRGLPMTGELFF. The CDR3 region has the DNA TGTGCCAGCAGCATCAGGGGACTACCAATGACCGGGGAGCTGTTTTTT. Based on the CDR3 plus reference TRBV7-2 and TRBJ2-2, the full variable domain is GAGVSQSPSNKVTEKGKDVELRCDPISGHTALYWYRQSLGQGLEFLIYFQGNSAPDKSGLPSDRFSAERTGGSVSTLTIQRTQQEDSAVYLCASSIRGLPMTGELFFGEGSRLTVL.

The V and J genes are TRBV27 and TRBJ2-1, with no clear D. CDR1 MNHEY and CDR2 SMNVEV come from the germline V gene (reference sequence). The CDR3 loop spans 16 amino acids. V was clipped by 4 bases and J by 0 bases, with 13 bases between them. The chain's CDR3 is CASSSPATSSYNEQFF. CDR3 sequence (DNA): TGTGCCAGCAGTTCTCCCGCTACGAGCTCCTACAATGAGCAGTTCTTC.

This clone was seen a handful of times. The chain combines TRBV9 with TRBJ2-5, with 13 bases matching TRBD2. This CDR3 is 17 amino acids long. V dropped 0 bases and J dropped 4; count of bases not matched to a gene: 6. The V gene's germline CDR1 is SGDLS and CDR2 YYNGEE. The CDR3 DNA reads TGTGCCAGCAGCGTAGGCCGGACTAGCGGGGGTATAGAGACCCAGTACTTC. Translating gives CASSVGRTSGGIETQYF.

The chain's CDR3 is CASTRPGLVTEQFF. In DNA form, the CDR3 reads TGTGCCAGTACCCGGCCGGGACTAGTAACTGAGCAGTTCTTC. This rearrangement joins TRBV19 to TRBJ2-1; TRBD2 matches 8 bases. J gave up 9 bases and V 7 bases, and 11 bases lay outside the gene matches. This CDR3 is 14 amino acids long. The V gene's germline CDR1 is LNHDA and CDR2 SQIVND (reference sequence). The complete variable domain, with remaining parts taken from reference TRBV19 and TRBJ2-1, reads DGGITQSPKYLFRKEGQNVTLSCEQNLNHDAMYWYRQDPGQGLRLIYYSQIVNDFQKGDIAEGYSVSREKKESFPLTVTSAQKNPTAFYLCASTRPGLVTEQFFGPGTRLTVL.

The chain links TRBV6-5 to TRBJ2-7; D call uncertain. Trimming cost V 4 bases and J 6 bases, with 16 bases left between them. The CDR3 runs 14 residues. Looked up from germline, CDR1 is MNHEY and CDR2 is SVGAGI. DNA for the CDR3: TGTGCCAGCAGTTTAAAGGGTCGGTCGGGCGAGCAGTACTTC. Translating gives CASSLKGRSGEQYF.

This chain connects TRBV4-2 to TRBJ1-2; a possible D gene is TRBD1 (5 bases). The ends were cut back, 5 bases at V and 4 bases at J, with 14 bases in the middle. CDR1 and CDR2 from the germline V gene are LGHNA and YNFKEQ. This CDR3 contains 14 residues. CDR3 nucleotides: TGTGCCAGCAGCACAGGCTCTTGGGGCTATGGCTACACCTTC. This gives the protein CASSTGSWGYGYTF.

This chain joins TRBV7-9 and TRBJ2-5, with 12 positions matching TRBD2. The V gene's germline CDR1 is SEHNR and CDR2 FQNEAQ (reference sequence). Trimming at V came to 5 bases and at J to 5 bases, leaving 15 bases not matched to a gene. This CDR3 comprises 18 residues. The CDR3: CASSPFERLAGVAETQYF. CDR3 sequence (DNA): TGTGCCAGCAGCCCGTTCGAAAGACTAGCGGGAGTTGCGGAGACCCAGTACTTC.

This chain connects TRBV5-8 to TRBJ2-6; D not certain. CDR3 length: 17 amino acids. The V end was cut by 0 bases, the J end by 4 bases, with 14 bases between. In germline, CDR1 is SGHTS, CDR2 YDEGEE. The CDR3 sequence: CASSLGFRLSGANVLTF. The CDR3 DNA reads as TGTGCCAGCAGCTTGGGCTTTCGGTTGTCGGGGGCCAACGTCCTGACTTTC.

V usage is TRBV11-3 and J usage is TRBJ2-5; D is ambiguous. CDR1 and CDR2 (germline): SGHNT, YENEEA. This CDR3 region has 14 residues. Deletions cut 2 bases from V and 2 bases from J, with 9 bases between. CDR3: CASSLSATQETQYF. For the CDR3, the DNA is TGTGCCAGCAGCTTATCCGCTACTCAAGAGACCCAGTACTTC.

This chain links TRBV5-6 with TRBJ2-5, with D perhaps TRBD2 (6 bases). This CDR3 is 14 amino acids long. V was clipped by 4 bases and J by 5 bases, with 15 bases between them. Per the germline V gene, CDR1 is SGHDT and CDR2 is YYEEEE. CDR3 loop: CASSLSTSRETQYF. The CDR3 DNA is TGTGCCAGCAGCCTATCGACTAGTCGGGAGACCCAGTACTTC.